Included here is one TCR beta chain sequence, with context. Its antigen remains unidentified. A second roughly 6 to 12 cycle PCR used barcoded and J-beta primers. MiXCR, applied by TCRdb to the 5' RACE reads, yields one record per CDR3 protein. The sample holds 650,000 to 700,000 distinct CDR3 sequences, 52% seen once. The CDR3 sequence is 14 residues long. Germline CDR1 ENHRY, CDR2 SYGVKD. The ends were cut back, 0 bases at V and 7 bases at J, with 13 bases in the middle. This sample is drawn from a study of blood T cells in healthy people across ages. Study results and limitations: As naive T cell percentage varied, TCR beta diversity correlated strongly with it.

The source is a woman over 75 in good health. This sequence joins TRBV10-3 and TRBJ2-7; D call uncertain. Sequenced input: blood. CDR3 residues: CAISESGKTEEQYF. The CDR3, as DNA: TGTGCCATCAGTGAGTCGGGGAAAACAGAAGAGCAGTACTTC.